This record concerns one T cell receptor (beta chain) sequence. Its antigen is unknown. Base-call qualities are not available, and no considerably larger clone is one nucleotide away. The cohort consisted of 666 healthy bone marrow donors. All cohort members were sampled while nominally healthy, although unrecorded immune exposures were likely present. The donor tested CMV seropositive, placing the donor among the roughly 300 seropositive members of the cohort. Each donor provided a peripheral blood sample, and peripheral blood mononuclear cells were used for TCR beta sequencing. The Qiagen DNeasy Blood Extraction Kit was used to extract genomic DNA from the blood cell samples. This record belongs to a study of cytomegalovirus exposure and HLA in healthy donors (dated by TCRdb to about 2017). In terms of the full investigation: According to an earlier analysis of a few hundred of the donors, 150 million to 200 million T cells yielded roughly 110 million unique TCR beta sequences and around 300 Gb of sequence data. An early release covering 550 to 650 HLA-typed donors comprised 250 to 350 gigabases of sequencing data and around 80 million unique TCR sequences. Of the 350 to 450 genotyped donors, less than 90% were placed in the genetic ancestry cluster associated with self-reported Caucasian donors. The study aimed to test whether cataloging public T cell receptors could reveal signatures of past pathogen exposure. The study used immunosequencing to profile the T cell repertoires of more than 650 subjects and linked those repertoires to cytomegalovirus serostatus. Besides the first cohort of hundreds of subjects, a separate validation cohort made up of 90 to 150 different subjects was used. To predict cytomegalovirus infection status, the study brought together high-throughput TCR immunosequencing, statistical association of individual TCRs with disease status, and machine learning. A later analysis re-analyzed previously published TCR beta repertoires from 660 or so donors and added high-resolution HLA genotyping to study TCR occurrence patterns. Rather than drawing on any new phenotypic data, the later analysis identified candidate immune exposures from TCR beta sequences and the way those sequences occurred across donors. In an earlier analysis of 587 of the donors, high-throughput TCR beta sequencing was used to judge whether each TCR beta V gene segment behaved as functional or pseudogenic. Donor age, sex, ethnicity and CMV serostatus were compiled together with the repertoire data. Genome-wide SNP genotypes for about 60% of the roughly 670 donors were used in a later genetic analysis, which treated that subset as a discovery cohort. Every repertoire in the discovery cohort had been generated on one and the same sequencing platform. HLA typing covered class I and class II loci at four-digit resolution. The number of typed donors differed by locus: 629-630 for A, B, C, DRB1 and DQB1; some 540 for DQA1; about 600 for DPA1; and around 450 for DPB1. Four or five DR-DQ haplotypes were handled as single units for association and clustering because linkage in the cohort was strong. Among 300 to 500 genotyped donors of the cohort, an average of around 240,000 unique TCR beta nucleotide sequences was sequenced per donor, of which roughly 17% were non-productive.

CDR1 is given as MNHEY and CDR2 as SVGAGI, both from the germline V gene. Trimmed from V: 4 bases; trimmed from J: 5 bases; junction bases lacking a gene match: 8. Counted from cysteine to phenylalanine, this CDR3 has 16 amino acids. The read is trimmed to its CDR3 DNA, 48 bases read in frame from base 1. Findings and caveats that apply to the study as a whole: In vitro tests confirmed that a few of the cytomegalovirus-associated TCR beta chains recognize cytomegalovirus antigens. A later analysis found that HLA-associated TCR beta chains were more clonally expanded and had lower generation probabilities than equally common non-associated chains. Because HLA typing was unavailable for some donors at each locus, only the typed subset was used in association tests. A further reported finding was that TCR beta sequences accurately predicted the HLA-A and HLA-B alleles for most subjects in the first cohort. According to a later genetic analysis, donors in an Asian-associated ancestry cluster had fewer N-insertions in productive TCRs than the approximately 650-donor mean. The classifier was reported to diagnose cytomegalovirus status with high specificity and sensitivity in both the original and validation cohorts. In a later analysis, most CMV-associated TCR beta chains were found to appear HLA-restricted, with HLA associations seemingly driven largely by CMV exposure. When HLA alleles, especially DR and DQ, strongly co-occurred, TCR associations were difficult to assign to individual alleles. In the study, around 150 TCR beta chains were listed as associated with cytomegalovirus. A later analysis found that TCR association rates varied across HLA loci, with DRB1 alleles showing the most associated TCRs and HLA-C alleles the fewest. Several of the top co-occurrence clusters appeared to be linked to parvovirus B19, influenza, CMV and Epstein-Barr virus, according to a later analysis. Presence/absence analyses assumed roughly uniform sequencing depth across donors, an assumption that may not hold. Immune exposure information for the cohort was limited to CMV serostatus. A group of highly shared sequence variants was considered likely to be a technical artifact of the sequencing pipeline. Only TCR beta chains were sequenced in this cohort, and the absence of alpha or paired-chain data limited detectable features. Correlated functional status among segregating V segments might reflect linkage disequilibrium, but an unknown experimental factor could not be ruled out. In an earlier analysis of roughly 560 of the donors, most TCR beta V segments were observed in productive rearrangements about 90% or about 30% of the time, broadly matching IMGT annotations. It was suggested by the authors that the approach could potentially be generalized to other disease states and immunological phenotypes. V-gene and J-gene trimming of TCR beta chains was associated with a missense DCLRE1C variant in a later genetic analysis, and the association was replicated in an independent cohort. Specific HLA alleles were associated with some 15,000 TCR beta sequences at a false discovery rate of 0.05 in a later analysis. Because the 87-base-pair reads could not distinguish some IMGT-functional V segments, including TRBV6-2 and TRBV6-3, those segments were excluded. Most TCR sequences were seen in very few donors, while some public TCRs were found in many individuals. Some 15 rarely observed V segments, including chromosome 9 orphons, were excluded from the earlier analysis of several hundred of the donors because counts were too low.

Receptor amplification or capture employed the immunoSEQ multiplex PCR assay. A mixture of 60 forward primers for TCR Vbeta segments and 13 reverse primers for TCR Jbeta segments was used in the multiplex PCR. The CDR3 region of rearranged TCR beta genes was amplified from genomic DNA with a multiplex PCR assay. Amplified TCR beta libraries were sequenced as 87-base-pair reads on the Illumina HiSeq System. The study's processing was this. A later analysis tallied 75 million to 85 million unique TCR beta chains across the 610 or so repertoires, and about 10 million of those chains were shared by two or more donors. Raw reads were error-corrected and collapsed into unique sequences with a nearest-neighbor algorithm that merged closely related sequences to remove PCR and sequencing errors. Alignment of CDR3 sequences to IMGT reference sequences was used to assign V, D and J gene segments. For a sequence to be retained, at least a six-nucleotide match to both a V gene segment and a J gene segment was required. Rearrangements were called productive when the CDR3 lacked stop codons and stayed in frame with V and J; all others were non-productive. Following IMGT convention, CDR3 was defined as the stretch from the second conserved V-encoded cysteine up to the conserved J-encoded phenylalanine. The earlier analysis of around 640 of the donors excluded sequences that lacked an unambiguous match to a single V gene segment. An earlier analysis of fewer than 750 of the donors called V segments functional above 56.7% productive rearrangements and segregating when the between-donor standard deviation exceeded 5%. A statistical classification framework was built for diagnosing cytomegalovirus status from the catalog of TCR beta chain sequences. In a later analysis, TCR nucleotide sequences were compared against IMGT/GENE-DB human TR gene sequences so that V and J genes could be assigned. A later analysis assigned CDR3 sequences and most-parsimonious VDJ recombination scenarios with the TCRdist pipeline. In a later analysis, each TCR beta chain was defined by its CDR3 amino acid sequence together with its V-gene family, and reads lacking a unique V-gene family were excluded. As a way to deal with suspected cross-contamination and a sequencing artifact, a later analysis dropped 450 to 600 nucleotide sequences that were highly shared and had low generation probability. In a later analysis, a clonal expansion index for each public chain was calculated from normalized within-repertoire ranks of inferred template counts. In a later analysis, generation probabilities were computed with a VDJ recombination model fitted to out-of-frame rearrangements, and the resulting probabilities were checked against IGoR. A later analysis scored TCR-TCR, TCR-HLA and TCR-CMV co-occurrence with hypergeometric tests, applying a repertoire-size bias correction to TCR pairs. In a later analysis, false discovery rates were estimated by permuting HLA or CMV assignments 20 times. A later analysis grouped co-occurring TCRs with DBSCAN, adding TCRdist sequence similarity when clustering within HLA-allele-positive subsets. Repertoires with fewer than 30,000 or more than 120,000 public chains were left out of co-occurrence clustering, as were about 5 repertoires with anomalous nucleotide sharing. TCRdb provides this immuneACCESS table in a form limited to in-frame rearrangements. Some clones are lacking; in checked studies, under half of them reflect an unresolved V gene, and why the rest are absent is not known. V, J and clone size derive from that table, while D and trimming were established from the DNA sequence. Here the sample has about 160,000 clones; around 80% occur a single time. The leading ten clones occupy about 6.3% of the sample.

In this chain, TRBV6-5 is recombined with TRBJ1-4, and 9 junction bases match TRBD1. The sample consisted of PBMCs. This receptor was identified in a male donor in good health and CMV-seropositive. The nucleotide sequence is given as TGTGCCAGCAGTTCAGCCGCCGGGACAGGGAATGAAAAACTGTTTTTT. This yields the protein CASSSAAGTGNEKLFF.